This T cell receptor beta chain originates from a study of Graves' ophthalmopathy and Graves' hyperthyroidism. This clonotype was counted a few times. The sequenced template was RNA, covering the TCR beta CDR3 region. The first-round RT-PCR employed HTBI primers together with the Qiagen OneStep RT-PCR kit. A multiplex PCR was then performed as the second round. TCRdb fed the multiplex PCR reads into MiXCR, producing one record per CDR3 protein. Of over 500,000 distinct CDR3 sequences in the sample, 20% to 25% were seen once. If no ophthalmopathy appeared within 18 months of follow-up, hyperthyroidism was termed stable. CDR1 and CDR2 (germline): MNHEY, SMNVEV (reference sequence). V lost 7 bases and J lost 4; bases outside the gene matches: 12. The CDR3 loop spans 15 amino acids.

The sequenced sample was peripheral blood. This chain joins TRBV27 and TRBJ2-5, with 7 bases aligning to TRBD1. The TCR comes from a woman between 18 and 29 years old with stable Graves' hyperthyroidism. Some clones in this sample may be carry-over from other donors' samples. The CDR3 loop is CASTSNVGGAETQYF. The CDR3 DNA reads TGTGCCAGCACCTCCAATGTAGGGGGCGCAGAGACCCAGTACTTC.